This record covers a single T cell receptor (beta chain). Its target is not known. Indicated time point: cycle 4 day 1 (C4D1), after five to seven weeks of nivolumab. All the patients suffered relapse after autologous stem cell transplantation, and brentuximab vedotin exposure differed. The record originates from a study of PD-1 blockade in classical Hodgkin lymphoma. General study results and limits: Individuals who commenced nivolumab within less than 1 year of ASCT were excluded. Compared with baseline, CD4+ but not CD8+ TCR diversity had risen significantly by C4D1.

Germline CDR1 reads SGHRS; CDR2 reads YFSETQ. The CDR3 is 14 residues long. Trimming left V 0 bases short and J 0 bases short, with 6 bases between. Clones were sequenced by immunoSEQ multiplex PCR, and TCRdb holds only the in-frame ones, with some missing. The sample includes tens of thousands of clones, over 75% of them seen just once. This clonotype was sampled from a human donor with classical Hodgkin lymphoma. The sample in question was peripheral blood mononuclear cells (PBMCs), obtained before the fourth cycle of nivolumab. The chain has TRBV5-1 and TRBJ1-2; unclear D gene. The CDR3 sequence is CASSLVQANYGYTF. DNA for the CDR3: TGCGCCAGCAGCTTGGTTCAGGCTAACTATGGCTACACCTTC.